This T cell receptor beta chain was sequenced for a study of T cell responses to AZD1222 COVID-19 vaccine. Sequencing was performed with immunoSEQ multiplex PCR; in TCRdb, only in-frame clones are kept and a portion is missing. The sample includes some 180,000 clones, approximately 92% of them seen just once. The germline gives CDR1 SGHVS, CDR2 FNYEAQ. The CDR3 length is 16 residues. V lost 4 bases and J lost 5; bases outside the gene matches: 13. In its sample, this clone was seen once. The chain carries TRBV7-6 and TRBJ1-1; TRBD1 matches 7 bases. The origin of this receptor is an adult who received the MenACWY meningococcal vaccine as a control. Sequenced material: peripheral blood, taken 28 days after the second dose of the MenACWY control vaccine. The CDR3 is CASSSTPDRAGTEAFF. Here the CDR3 DNA reads TGTGCCAGCAGCTCCACCCCCGACAGGGCAGGAACTGAAGCTTTCTTT.